This TCR beta chain was sequenced for a study of cytotoxic CD8 clonotypes in ibrutinib-treated CLL. The TCR beta libraries used 2 to 2.5 micrograms of genomic DNA that came from cryopreserved PBMCs. Using immunoSEQ multiplex PCR, the repertoire was profiled, and TCRdb retains in-frame clones only, with some absent. Of about 130,000 clones listed, about 80% were seen once; the top ten hold 9.5% to 15%. Findings and limits, study-wide: Baseline-level clonality went beyond age-matched healthy donors and moved in step with circulating CD8+ T-cell counts.

As concerns this clone: Its antigen is unidentified.

Trimming took 1 base from V and 0 from J, leaving 4 bases between them. The germline gives CDR1 LGHNA, CDR2 YSLEER. The CDR3 totals 15 residues. The TCR originated in a human donor with chronic lymphocytic leukemia. The V call is TRBV4-3, the J call TRBJ2-6; D not certain. The sequences come from PBMCs, collected after 12 months of ibrutinib treatment. Written as DNA, the CDR3 is TGCGCCAGCAGCCAAGGCAACTCTGGGGCCAACGTCCTGACTTTC. Encoded protein: CASSQGNSGANVLTF.